A single sample gave rise to the 25 T cell receptor beta chains below, sequenced in a study of chemoradiotherapy in HPV16-positive cancers. Data came from immunoSEQ multiplex PCR; TCRdb stores just in-frame clones and leaves some out. The sample includes approximately 12,000 clones, roughly 90% of them seen just once. The source was blood, collected from a patient who underwent chemoradiotherapy. The receptors here all came from a human donor with HPV-associated anogenital cancer.

The rearrangement uses TRBV5-1 and TRBJ2-3; D is ambiguous. The V and J ends lost 2 bases and 2 bases respectively, with 6 bases between them. This CDR3 has 13 amino acids. Germline V gives CDR1 SGHRS, CDR2 YFSETQ. The CDR3 nucleotides read TGCGCCAGCAGCTTATACTACACAGATACGCAGTATTTT. Its protein product is CASSLYYTDTQYF.

The chain combines TRBV11-2 with TRBJ1-3; TRBD1 might be the D (6 bases). The CDR3 has 17 amino acids. CDR1 and CDR2 from the germline V gene are SGHAT and FQNNGV. V was cut by 0 bases and J by 1 base, with 13 bases left in between. CDR3 sequence: CASSLDRADSSGNTIYF. CDR3 DNA: TGTGCCAGCAGCTTAGATCGGGCGGACAGTTCTGGAAACACCATATATTTT.

V is TRBV6-1 and J is TRBJ1-6, with TRBD1 matching over 7 bases. In germline, CDR1 is MNHNS, CDR2 SASEGT. The CDR3 extends over 14 amino acids. The J segment lost 8 bases and the V segment lost 6 bases, leaving 7 bases of the junction unmatched. DNA for the CDR3: TGTGCCAGCAGCCGACAGGGACGGGATTCACCCCTCCACTTT. Encoded protein: CASSRQGRDSPLHF.

V is TRBV2 and J is TRBJ1-1; no definite D call. The CDR3 is 15 amino acids. V was pared by 2 bases and J by 3 bases, with 13 bases between. Germline V gene lookup returns CDR1 SNHLY and CDR2 FYNNEI. CDR3 loop: CASSERGDVYTEAFF. In nucleotides, the CDR3 is TGTGCCAGCAGTGAACGCGGGGATGTTTACACTGAAGCTTTCTTT.

The chain joins TRBV19 to TRBJ1-2, with 8 bases fitting TRBD1. This CDR3 has 15 amino acids. The V gene's germline CDR1 is LNHDA and CDR2 SQIVND (reference sequence). The trim removed 5 bases at V and 4 bases at J, leaving 9 bases unmatched. Written as DNA, the CDR3 is TGTGCCAGTAGTCTCAAGGGGACAGGAGTCTATGGCTACACCTTC. Protein: CASSLKGTGVYGYTF.

The CDR3 spells CASSLGSGGYGYTF. The CDR3 nucleotides are TGTGCCAGCAGCTTAGGGTCAGGTGGCTATGGCTACACCTTC. This chain uses TRBV7-9 with TRBJ1-2, with D unresolved. The CDR3 contains 14 residues. Germline V gene data show CDR1 as SEHNR and CDR2 as FQNEAQ (reference sequence). With 1 base removed from V and 4 bases from J, the gap between germline ends came to 10 bases.

V and J are TRBV4-1 and TRBJ1-6, with TRBD1 as a possible D gene (6 bases). Germline V CDR1 and CDR2: MGHRA, YSYEKL. The ends were cut back, 3 bases at V and 1 base at J, with 7 bases in the middle. This CDR3 spans 15 amino acids. DNA of the CDR3: TGCGCCAGCAGCCACGGACAGTCCTATAATTCACCCCTCCACTTT. It encodes CASSHGQSYNSPLHF.

V gene TRBV6-6 combines with J gene TRBJ1-2; D gene uncertain. CDR3 length: 14 residues. Trimming shortened V by 4 bases and J by 4 bases, and 13 bases separated the two germline ends. Germline V gene sequence: CDR1 MNHNY, CDR2 SVGAGI (reference sequence). CDR3 loop: CASSSATEIYGYTF. CDR3 nucleotides: TGTGCCAGCAGTTCTGCTACGGAAATCTATGGCTACACCTTC.

V gene TRBV7-2 combines with J gene TRBJ2-5; D might be TRBD2 (6 bases). The V gene lost 1 base and the J gene lost 1 base, with 13 bases spanning the gap. Germline CDR1 reads SGHTA; CDR2 reads FQGNSA. The CDR3 runs 16 residues. Here the CDR3 DNA reads TGTGCCAGCAGCTTAGGTGGGGCGGGGTCCCAAGAGACCCAGTACTTC. Translating it yields CASSLGGAGSQETQYF. Drawing the rest from reference TRBV7-2 and TRBJ2-5, the complete variable domain is GAGVSQSPSNKVTEKGKDVELRCDPISGHTALYWYRQSLGQGLEFLIYFQGNSAPDKSGLPSDRFSAERTGGSVSTLTIQRTQQEDSAVYLCASSLGGAGSQETQYFGPGTRLLVL.

The chain couples TRBV9 to TRBJ1-1, with unresolved D. Per germline, CDR1 SGDLS and CDR2 YYNGEE. This CDR3 comprises 14 residues. Trimming cost V 6 bases and J 2 bases, with 14 bases left between them. CDR3 DNA: TGTGCCAGCACGTTCCTGCCAGCCAACACTGAAGCTTTCTTT. Its translation: CASTFLPANTEAFF.

The gene calls are TRBV9 and TRBJ2-3; 11 positions agree with TRBD2. Per the germline V gene, CDR1 is SGDLS and CDR2 is YYNGEE. J lost 6 bases, V lost 0 bases, and 9 bases had no gene match. The CDR3 spans 17 residues. The CDR3 sequence is CASSVEGSGGDLDTQYF. For the CDR3, the DNA is TGTGCCAGCAGCGTAGAGGGTAGCGGGGGGGACCTGGATACGCAGTATTTT.

The gene calls are TRBV19 and TRBJ2-5; D uncertain. The V gene lost 4 bases and the J gene lost 2 bases, with 8 bases spanning the gap. CDR1 and CDR2 from the germline V gene are LNHDA and SQIVND (reference sequence). The CDR3 sequence is 13 residues long. Written as DNA, the CDR3 is TGTGCCAGTAGTAGCAGTAGGCAAGAGACCCAGTACTTC. Its translation: CASSSSRQETQYF.

This clone was seen a handful of times. This rearrangement joins TRBV4-3 to TRBJ1-2; D is undetermined. This CDR3 is built from 16 residues. Germline CDR1 reads LGHNA; CDR2 reads YSLEER. V was trimmed by 1 base and J by 4 bases, leaving 16 bases between them. CDR3 amino acids: CASSQGTGMGFYGYTF. As DNA, the CDR3 is TGCGCCAGCAGCCAAGGGACCGGGATGGGTTTCTATGGCTACACCTTC.

V usage is TRBV5-1 and J usage is TRBJ1-1; D unresolved. The CDR3 has 14 amino acids. V was shortened by 2 bases and J by 1 base, with 9 bases between the two germline ends. CDR1 is SGHRS, CDR2 YFSETQ, per germline. The CDR3 sequence: CASSLAEPNTEAFF. The DNA of the CDR3 is TGCGCCAGCAGCTTAGCCGAGCCGAACACTGAAGCTTTCTTT. Combining the CDR3 with reference TRBV5-1 and TRBJ1-1 gives the whole variable domain KAGVTQTPRYLIKTRGQQVTLSCSPISGHRSVSWYQQTPGQGLQFLFEYFSETQRNKGNFPGRFSGRQFSNSRSEMNVSTLELGDSALYLCASSLAEPNTEAFFGQGTRLTVV.

This chain uses TRBV7-3 with TRBJ2-1; D not certain. V was trimmed by 0 bases and J by 0 bases, leaving 12 bases between them. Germline CDR1 SGHTA, CDR2 FQGTGA. The CDR3 consists of 17 residues. The CDR3 region has the DNA TGTGCCAGCAGCTTAACTGGCGGTATGAGCTCCTACAATGAGCAGTTCTTC. This gives the protein CASSLTGGMSSYNEQFF.

The chain recombines TRBV18 with TRBJ2-6; 8 nucleotides match TRBD2. The CDR3 covers 16 residues. Germline V gives CDR1 KGHSH, CDR2 LQKENI. The junction had 9 bases not matched to a gene; V was cut back by 6 bases and J by 5 bases. The CDR3 loop reads CASSYIAGSRANVLTF. The CDR3 coding sequence is TGTGCCAGCTCCTATATAGCGGGGTCCCGGGCCAACGTCCTGACTTTC.

The chain couples TRBV2 to TRBJ2-5; D is undetermined. There are 12 residues in the CDR3. CDR1 is SNHLY and CDR2 is FYNNEI in the germline V gene. V lost 5 bases and J lost 1, with 5 bases in between. CDR3: CASSQLQETQYF. CDR3 DNA: TGTGCCAGCAGTCAACTCCAAGAGACCCAGTACTTC. Full variable domain (outside the CDR3, taken from reference TRBV2 and TRBJ2-5): EPEVTQTPSHQVTQMGQEVILRCVPISNHLYFYWYRQILGQKVEFLVSFYNNEISEKSEIFDDQFSVERPDGSNFTLKIRSTKLEDSAMYFCASSQLQETQYFGPGTRLLVL.

The rearrangement links TRBV5-6 to TRBJ2-5; 15 positions agree with TRBD2. The J call may be incorrect, as the DNA end agrees better with TRBJ2-7. Germline CDR1 SGHDT, CDR2 YYEEEE. The CDR3 covers 17 residues. CDR3 protein: CASSFSRTSGGAYEQYF. For the CDR3, the DNA is TGTGCCAGCAGCTTTTCACGGACTAGCGGGGGGGCGTACGAGCAGTACTTC.

The chain is built from TRBV7-2 and TRBJ1-1; 7 bases are shared with TRBD1. Germline V CDR1 and CDR2: SGHTA, FQGNSA. The CDR3 extends over 16 amino acids. The trim removed 1 base at V and 7 bases at J, leaving 12 bases unmatched. This CDR3 is CASSLGPQGGQGEAFF. The CDR3 nucleotides are TGTGCCAGCAGCTTAGGCCCGCAGGGGGGGCAGGGTGAAGCTTTCTTT.

This clone has more than one count but fewer than ten. V and J are TRBV7-9 and TRBJ1-6; 7 positions match TRBD1. Germline V gene lookup returns CDR1 SEHNR and CDR2 FQNEAQ (reference sequence). With V trimmed by 4 bases and J by 6 bases, 6 bases remained unmatched. The CDR3 loop spans 15 amino acids. DNA of the CDR3: TGTGCCAGCAGCTCCCCCGGGACAGCTAATTCACCCCTCCACTTT. It codes for CASSSPGTANSPLHF.

This clone showed up just a few times. The V gene is TRBV5-1, the J gene TRBJ1-1, with TRBD1 as a possible D gene (5 bases). Germline CDR1 SGHRS, CDR2 YFSETQ. The CDR3 totals 18 residues. With 0 bases removed from V and 3 bases from J, the gap between germline ends came to 21 bases. CDR3 sequence: CASSLDPGRKTGDTEAFF. In nucleotides, the CDR3 is TGCGCCAGCAGCTTGGACCCGGGACGAAAAACGGGGGACACTGAAGCTTTCTTT.

This chain uses TRBV4-3 with TRBJ1-1; perhaps TRBD1 as D (6 bases). The germline V gene has CDR1 LGHNA and CDR2 YSLEER. The CDR3 loop spans 15 amino acids. V shed 0 bases and J shed 3 bases, with 11 bases lying between them. The CDR3 DNA reads as TGCGCCAGCAGCCAAGACGGGGGGCCGGACACTGAAGCTTTCTTT. Translating gives CASSQDGGPDTEAFF.

The chain links TRBV7-9 to TRBJ1-3; 8 bases are shared with TRBD1. Trimming took 6 bases from V and 4 from J; bases not matched to a gene: 8. CDR3 length: 15 residues. Per germline, CDR1 SEHNR and CDR2 FQNEAQ (reference sequence). CDR3 loop: CASRPRQGWGNTIYF. The CDR3, as DNA: TGTGCCAGCAGGCCCCGACAGGGGTGGGGAAACACCATATATTTT.

V and J are TRBV5-1 and TRBJ1-3; unclear D gene. V lost 4 bases and J 0 bases, leaving 11 bases between the germline ends. The CDR3 totals 15 residues. Germline CDR1 is SGHRS and CDR2 is YFSETQ. For the CDR3, the DNA is TGCGCCAGCAGCACCTACAGCTCCTCTGGAAACACCATATATTTT. Protein product: CASSTYSSSGNTIYF.

This clone was detected only a few times. The chain links TRBV9 to TRBJ1-6; D is possibly TRBD1 (6 bases). The germline CDR1 and CDR2 sequences are SGDLS and YYNGEE. The CDR3 contains 16 residues. V was trimmed by 4 bases and J by 6 bases, leaving 17 bases between them. CDR3 sequence reads: CASSPPAGGRNSPLHF. In DNA form, the CDR3 reads TGTGCCAGCAGCCCTCCTGCCGGGGGGCGTAATTCACCCCTCCACTTT.